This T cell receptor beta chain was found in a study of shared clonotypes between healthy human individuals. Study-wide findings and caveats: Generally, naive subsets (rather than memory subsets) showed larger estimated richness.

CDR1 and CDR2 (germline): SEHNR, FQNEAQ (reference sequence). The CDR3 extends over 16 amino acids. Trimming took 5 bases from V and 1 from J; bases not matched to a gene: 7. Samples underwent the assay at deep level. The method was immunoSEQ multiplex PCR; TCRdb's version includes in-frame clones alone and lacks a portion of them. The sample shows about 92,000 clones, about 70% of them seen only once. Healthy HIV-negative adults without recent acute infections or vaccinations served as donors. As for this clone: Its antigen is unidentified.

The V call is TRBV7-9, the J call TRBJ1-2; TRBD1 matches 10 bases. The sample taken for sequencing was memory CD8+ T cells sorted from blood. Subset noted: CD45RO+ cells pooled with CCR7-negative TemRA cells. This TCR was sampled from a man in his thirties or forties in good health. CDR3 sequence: CASSLDRGRGNYGYTF. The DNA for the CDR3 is TGTGCCAGCAGCCTTGACAGGGGGCGGGGTAACTATGGCTACACCTTC.